A single sample is the source of the 25 T cell receptor beta chains below, sequenced in a study of siplizumab effects on memory and regulatory T cells. Sequenced by immunoSEQ multiplex PCR; TCRdb stores in-frame clones only, minus some. The sample contains 98,000 or so clones, 93% of which appear only once. Sequencing was performed on Tregs sorted from blood. The receptors here all came from a human donor in good health.

The genes are TRBV4-1 and TRBJ1-6, with TRBD1 matching over 12 bases. Germline V gives CDR1 MGHRA, CDR2 YSYEKL. The CDR3 totals 20 residues. V trimming: 1 base; J trimming: 0 bases; junction bases outside the gene matches: 7. CDR3 sequence: CASSQAGQGAQLSYNSPLHF. The DNA of the CDR3 is TGCGCCAGCAGCCAAGCGGGACAGGGGGCCCAACTCTCCTATAATTCACCCCTCCACTTT.

The rearrangement uses TRBV19 and TRBJ2-2; 10 positions match TRBD2. CDR3 size: 14 residues. V was clipped by 8 bases and J by 1 base; unmatched bases: 1. Looked up from germline, CDR1 is LNHDA and CDR2 is SQIVND (reference sequence). The CDR3 loop reads CASLAGGNTGELFF. In nucleotides, the CDR3 is TGTGCCAGTTTAGCGGGGGGGAACACCGGGGAGCTGTTTTTT. The full variable domain, completed using reference TRBV19 and TRBJ2-2, is DGGITQSPKYLFRKEGQNVTLSCEQNLNHDAMYWYRQDPGQGLRLIYYSQIVNDFQKGDIAEGYSVSREKKESFPLTVTSAQKNPTAFYLCASLAGGNTGELFFGEGSRLTVL.

The rearrangement links TRBV4-1 to TRBJ1-1, with unresolved D. The CDR3 length is 13 residues. The V and J ends lost 4 bases and 0 bases respectively, with 6 bases between them. Germline V gives CDR1 MGHRA, CDR2 YSYEKL. The CDR3 protein is CASSRILNTEAFF. For the CDR3, the DNA is TGCGCCAGCAGCCGCATCCTGAACACTGAAGCTTTCTTT.

The V call is TRBV11-2, the J call TRBJ2-1, with TRBD2 identical over 9 bases. Germline values: CDR1 SGHAT, CDR2 FQNNGV. The CDR3 runs to 11 residues. With V trimmed by 6 bases and J by 12 bases, 3 bases remained unmatched. The CDR3 DNA sequence: TGTGCCAGCAGTCTAGCGGGGCGGCAGTTCTTC. This gives the protein CASSLAGRQFF.

The chain is built from TRBV27 and TRBJ2-7, with D possibly TRBD2 on 5 matching bases. The CDR3 runs 14 residues. Germline assignment: CDR1 MNHEY and CDR2 SMNVEV (reference sequence). V dropped 2 bases and J dropped 4 bases, with 12 bases sitting between them. The CDR3 reads CASSLAGKLYEQYF. Written as DNA, the CDR3 is TGTGCCAGCAGTTTAGCCGGGAAACTATACGAGCAGTACTTC.

This chain links TRBV29-1 with TRBJ2-4; D is undetermined. Per germline, CDR1 SQVTM and CDR2 ANQGSEA. The CDR3 is 13 amino acids. The V end lost 0 bases, the J end lost 0 bases, and 3 bases lay between the germline ends. CDR3 sequence (DNA): TGCAGCGTTGAAGAAATAGCCAAAAACATTCAGTACTTC. Translated: CSVEEIAKNIQYF. Variable domain in full (rest from reference TRBV29-1 and TRBJ2-4): SAVISQKPSRDICQRGTSLTIQCQVDSQVTMMFWYRQQPGQSLTLIATANQGSEATYESGFVIDKFPISRPNLTFSTLTVSNMSPEDSSIYLCSVEEIAKNIQYFGAGTRLSVL.

J is TRBJ2-3 and V is TRBV5-1; 14 bases align to TRBD2. Germline V gene lookup returns CDR1 SGHRS and CDR2 YFSETQ. This CDR3 contains 15 residues. Trimming took 4 bases from V and 5 from J; bases not matched to a gene: 3. The CDR3 coding sequence is TGCGCCAGCAGCACGGGACTAGCGGGAGTAGATACGCAGTATTTT. Protein sequence: CASSTGLAGVDTQYF.

This chain joins TRBV20-1 and TRBJ1-2, with a tentative D call TRBD1 (6 bases). Germline V CDR1 and CDR2: DFQATT, SNEGSKA (reference sequence). V was cut by 6 bases and J by 4 bases, with 9 bases left in between. The CDR3 loop spans 11 amino acids. CDR3 DNA sequence: TGCAGTGCGAGGGGGGGCTATGGCTACACCTTC. As protein: CSARGGYGYTF.

The V gene is TRBV5-1, the J gene TRBJ2-5; 12 positions agree with TRBD2. With V trimmed by 7 bases and J by 5 bases, 9 bases remained unmatched. CDR1 SGHRS and CDR2 YFSETQ come from the germline V gene. The CDR3 has 15 amino acids. CDR3 sequence (DNA): TGCGCCAGCGAGCTGGCTAGCGGGGGGGCTGAGACCCAGTACTTC. Its protein is CASELASGGAETQYF.

This clone was detected only a few times. The chain is built from TRBV29-1 and TRBJ1-1; D might be TRBD1 (5 bases). V was cut by 7 bases and J by 7 bases, with 13 bases left in between. The CDR3 extends over 11 amino acids. Per the germline V gene, CDR1 is SQVTM and CDR2 is ANQGSEA. The CDR3 region is CSAHGAIEAFF. For the CDR3, the DNA is TGCAGCGCCCATGGGGCTATTGAAGCTTTCTTT.

The J gene is TRBJ1-2, the V gene TRBV27, with D possibly being TRBD1 (6 bases). This CDR3 contains 16 residues. The V and J ends lost 1 base and 3 bases respectively, with 15 bases between them. Germline CDR1 and CDR2: MNHEY and SMNVEV (reference sequence). The CDR3 coding sequence is TGTGCCAGCAGTTTATTACCCCCGGGGGCGTACTATGGCTACACCTTC. This codes for CASSLLPPGAYYGYTF.

For the CDR3, the DNA is TGCGCCAGCAGCCCTCATTCTAACAGGGGGTATGGCTACACCTTC. This gives the protein CASSPHSNRGYGYTF. The chain combines TRBV5-1 with TRBJ1-2; 8 nucleotides line up with TRBD1. The CDR3 is 15 residues long. Germline CDR1 SGHRS, CDR2 YFSETQ. V dropped 4 bases and J dropped 5; count of bases not matched to a gene: 10.

The chain combines TRBV19 with TRBJ2-7; 9 bases are a match to TRBD1. Per the germline V gene, CDR1 is LNHDA and CDR2 is SQIVND (reference sequence). The CDR3 has 13 amino acids. V shed 4 bases and J 5 bases; nucleotides not matched to a gene: 3. In DNA, the CDR3 is TGTGCCAGTAGTAGGACAGGGGACCACGAGCAGTACTTC. Protein sequence: CASSRTGDHEQYF.

The chain combines TRBV29-1 with TRBJ1-2, with a possible D match to TRBD1 (6 bases). CDR1 is SQVTM and CDR2 is ANQGSEA in the germline V gene. Trimming removed 4 bases from V and 3 bases from J, with 9 bases in between. This CDR3 has 12 residues. Written as DNA, the CDR3 is TGCAGCGTTGCGGAGGGGGACTATGGCTACACCTTC. Protein: CSVAEGDYGYTF. The whole variable domain, remainder taken from reference TRBV29-1 and TRBJ1-2, is SAVISQKPSRDICQRGTSLTIQCQVDSQVTMMFWYRQQPGQSLTLIATANQGSEATYESGFVIDKFPISRPNLTFSTLTVSNMSPEDSSIYLCSVAEGDYGYTFGSGTRLTVV.

V and J are TRBV9 and TRBJ2-5; 14 nucleotides align to TRBD2. CDR1 and CDR2 (germline): SGDLS, YYNGEE. V lost 4 bases to trimming and J lost 2 bases; unmatched junction nucleotides: 1. There are 15 residues in the CDR3. CDR3 loop: CASSWTSGGQETQYF. The CDR3 nucleotides are TGTGCCAGCAGCTGGACTAGCGGGGGGCAAGAGACCCAGTACTTC.

The chain carries TRBV6-1 and TRBJ2-2; TRBD2 is a possible D gene (5 bases). V was shortened by 6 bases and J by 1 base, with 6 bases between the two germline ends. The CDR3 length is 13 residues. Per the germline V gene, CDR1 is MNHNS and CDR2 is SASEGT. For the CDR3, the DNA is TGTGCCAGCAGGAGGGAGAACACCGGGGAGCTGTTTTTT. This gives the protein CASRRENTGELFF.

The rearrangement links TRBV19 to TRBJ2-7; TRBD2 might be the D (6 bases). The V gene lost 2 bases and the J gene lost 6 bases, with 14 bases spanning the gap. CDR3 length: 14 residues. The germline gives CDR1 LNHDA, CDR2 SQIVND (reference sequence). The CDR3 reads CASSIMLGTREQYF. In DNA, the CDR3 is TGTGCCAGTAGTATAATGTTAGGGACTCGCGAGCAGTACTTC.

This clone was detected only once. The chain carries TRBV18 and TRBJ2-7, with TRBD2 matching over 13 bases. The J segment lost 6 bases and the V segment lost 6 bases, leaving 8 bases of the junction unmatched. Germline lookup yields CDR1 KGHSH and CDR2 LQKENI. CDR3 length: 15 amino acids. The CDR3 loop reads CASSRGLAGASEQYF. The CDR3 DNA sequence: TGTGCCAGCTCTCGAGGACTAGCGGGAGCTAGCGAGCAGTACTTC.

This rearrangement joins TRBV6-1 to TRBJ2-7; the match to TRBD1 covers 7 bases. The ends lost 5 bases at V and 3 bases at J; junction bases unmatched: 10. This CDR3 is built from 15 residues. Germline CDR1 MNHNS, CDR2 SASEGT. CDR3 protein: CASSMGAGGFYEQYF. The CDR3 nucleotides read TGTGCCAGCAGTATGGGGGCAGGGGGTTTCTACGAGCAGTACTTC.

The CDR3 loop is CASSFLAGANNEQFF. The DNA of the CDR3 is TGCGCCAGCAGCTTTCTAGCGGGAGCAAACAATGAGCAGTTCTTC. V is TRBV5-1 and J is TRBJ2-1, with 10 bases matching TRBD2. This CDR3 is 15 amino acids long. Per the germline V gene, CDR1 is SGHRS and CDR2 is YFSETQ. The J segment lost 5 bases and the V segment lost 2 bases, leaving 4 bases of the junction unmatched.

The chain carries TRBV29-1 and TRBJ1-1; the match to TRBD1 covers 7 bases. In germline, CDR1 is SQVTM, CDR2 ANQGSEA. The length of the CDR3 is 13 residues. The V gene end was trimmed by 2 bases and the J gene end by 6 bases; junction bases not matched to a gene: 6. The CDR3 DNA reads as TGCAGCGTTGAACGCCCCCAGGGGGCTGAAGCTTTCTTT. Translation: CSVERPQGAEAFF.

The genes are TRBV9 and TRBJ2-3; 11 bases map to TRBD2. The CDR3 extends over 16 amino acids. The germline V gene has CDR1 SGDLS and CDR2 YYNGEE. V lost 3 bases to trimming and J lost 2 bases; unmatched junction nucleotides: 5. This CDR3 is CASSGGLAVITDTQYF. In nucleotides, the CDR3 is TGTGCCAGCAGCGGGGGACTAGCGGTGATCACAGATACGCAGTATTTT.

The chain is built from TRBV5-1 and TRBJ2-1; weak D call: TRBD1 (5 bases). The CDR3 has 15 residues. Deletions cut 0 bases from V and 6 bases from J, with 13 bases between. Germline CDR1 and CDR2: SGHRS and YFSETQ. This CDR3 reads CASSLAQGLGNEQFF. The CDR3, as DNA: TGCGCCAGCAGCTTGGCCCAGGGTCTCGGCAATGAGCAGTTCTTC.

The V call is TRBV5-6, the J call TRBJ2-2; weak D call: TRBD2 (6 bases). Looked up from germline, CDR1 is SGHDT and CDR2 is YYEEEE. The CDR3 extends over 16 amino acids. Trimming took 4 bases from V and 5 from J, leaving 18 bases between them. The CDR3 DNA reads as TGTGCCAGCAGCCAGGTTCCGGGGCGGGGTACCGGGGAGCTGTTTTTT. Its protein product is CASSQVPGRGTGELFF.

This clone was counted once. The genes are TRBV5-6 and TRBJ1-4; D gene unclear. Germline assignment: CDR1 SGHDT and CDR2 YYEEEE. The CDR3 runs 15 residues. The V gene lost 4 bases and the J gene lost 2 bases, with 12 bases spanning the gap. The CDR3 spells CASSGILGTNEKLFF. The CDR3, as DNA: TGTGCCAGCAGCGGAATTCTAGGGACTAATGAAAAACTGTTTTTT.